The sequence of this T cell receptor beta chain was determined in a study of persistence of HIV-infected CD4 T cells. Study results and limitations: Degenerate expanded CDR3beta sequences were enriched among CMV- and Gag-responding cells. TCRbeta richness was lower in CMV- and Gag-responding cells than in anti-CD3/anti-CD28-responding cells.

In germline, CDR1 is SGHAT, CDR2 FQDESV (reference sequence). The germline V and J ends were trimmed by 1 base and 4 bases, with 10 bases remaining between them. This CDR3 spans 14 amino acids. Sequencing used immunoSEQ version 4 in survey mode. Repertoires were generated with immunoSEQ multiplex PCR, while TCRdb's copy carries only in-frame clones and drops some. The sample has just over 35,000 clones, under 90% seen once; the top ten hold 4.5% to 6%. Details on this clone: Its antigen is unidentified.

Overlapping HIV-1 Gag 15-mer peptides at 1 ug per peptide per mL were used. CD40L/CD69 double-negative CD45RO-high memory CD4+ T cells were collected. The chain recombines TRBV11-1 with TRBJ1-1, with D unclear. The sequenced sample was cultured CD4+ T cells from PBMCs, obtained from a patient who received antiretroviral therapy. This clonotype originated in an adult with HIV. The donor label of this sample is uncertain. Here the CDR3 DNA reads TGTGCCAGCAGCTTAGAGGGCTCGAGCACTGAAGCTTTCTTT. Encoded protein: CASSLEGSSTEAFF.